This T cell receptor beta chain was observed in a study of cytomegalovirus exposure and HLA in healthy donors. Turning to the study itself: An analysis done earlier identified approximately 120 million unique TCR beta sequences from about 180 million T cells. Study conclusions and caveats: Accounts indicate the classifier identified cytomegalovirus status with strong specificity and sensitivity. Reportedly, fewer N-insertions than the 666-donor mean appeared in an Asian-associated ancestry cluster in a later analysis.

Turning to this clone: Its target is unknown.

In germline, CDR1 is SEHNR, CDR2 FQNEAQ (reference sequence). The CDR3 runs 15 residues. With 1 base removed from V and 4 bases from J, the gap between germline ends came to 11 bases. It was with 60 Vbeta and 13 Jbeta primers that the PCR ran. TCRdb's copy holds only in-frame clones and misses some; the assay was immunoSEQ multiplex PCR. The table shows about 190,000 clones, with 70% to 80% occurring only once. This receptor was identified in a woman aged 30 to 39 in good health and CMV-seropositive. The sequencing input was PBMCs. V usage is TRBV7-9 and J usage is TRBJ1-5; possible D gene TRBD1, 6 bases. The chain's CDR3 is CASSLGLQGNQPQHF. The CDR3 DNA reads as TGTGCCAGCAGCTTAGGGCTTCAGGGGAATCAGCCCCAGCATTTT.